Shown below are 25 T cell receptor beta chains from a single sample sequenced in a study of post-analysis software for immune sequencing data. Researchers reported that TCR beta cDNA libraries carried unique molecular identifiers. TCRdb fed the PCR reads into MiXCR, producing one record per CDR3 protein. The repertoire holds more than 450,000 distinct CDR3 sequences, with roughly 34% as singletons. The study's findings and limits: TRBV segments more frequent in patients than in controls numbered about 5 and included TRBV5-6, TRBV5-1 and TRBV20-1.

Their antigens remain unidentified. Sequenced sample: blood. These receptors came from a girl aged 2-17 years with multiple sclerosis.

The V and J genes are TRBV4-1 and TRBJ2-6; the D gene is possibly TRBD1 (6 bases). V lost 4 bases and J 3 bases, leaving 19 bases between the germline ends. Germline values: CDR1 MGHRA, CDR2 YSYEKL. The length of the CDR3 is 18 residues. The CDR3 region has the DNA TGCGCCAGCAGCCGCCAAGGCAGGGGAGTAGATGGGGCCAACGTCCTGACTTTC. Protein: CASSRQGRGVDGANVLTF.

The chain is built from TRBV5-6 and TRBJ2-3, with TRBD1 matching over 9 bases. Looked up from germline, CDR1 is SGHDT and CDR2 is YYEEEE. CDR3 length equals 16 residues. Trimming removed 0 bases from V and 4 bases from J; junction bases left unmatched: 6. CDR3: CASSLVGQGSPDTQYF. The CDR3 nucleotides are TGTGCCAGCAGCTTGGTAGGACAGGGGAGCCCAGATACGCAGTATTTT.

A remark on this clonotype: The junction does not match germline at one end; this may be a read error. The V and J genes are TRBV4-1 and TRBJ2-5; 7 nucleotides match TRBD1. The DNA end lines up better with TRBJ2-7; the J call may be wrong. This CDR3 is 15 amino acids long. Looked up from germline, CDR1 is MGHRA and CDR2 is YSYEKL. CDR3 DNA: TGCGCCAGCAGCCAAGAAGGGGGCAGCTCCCACGAGCAGTACTTC. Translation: CASSQEGGSSHEQYF.

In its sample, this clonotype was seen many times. The CDR3 protein is CASSRYNEQFF. CDR3 DNA sequence: TGTGCCAGCAGTAGGTACAATGAGCAGTTCTTC. The V and J genes are TRBV27 and TRBJ2-1; no definite D call. Germline V gene data show CDR1 as MNHEY and CDR2 as SMNVEV (reference sequence). Deletions cut 5 bases from V and 4 bases from J, with 3 bases between. CDR3 length: 11 residues.

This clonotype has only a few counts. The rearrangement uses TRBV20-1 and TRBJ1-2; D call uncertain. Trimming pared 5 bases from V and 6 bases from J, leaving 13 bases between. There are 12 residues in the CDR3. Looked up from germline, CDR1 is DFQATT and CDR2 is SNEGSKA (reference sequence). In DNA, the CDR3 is TGCAGTGCTCCCATAGCCCGGGATGGCTACACCTTC. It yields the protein CSAPIARDGYTF.

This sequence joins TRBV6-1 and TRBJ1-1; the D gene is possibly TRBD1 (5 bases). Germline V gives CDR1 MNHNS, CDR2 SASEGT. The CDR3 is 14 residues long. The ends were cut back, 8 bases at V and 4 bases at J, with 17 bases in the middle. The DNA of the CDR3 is TGTGCCAGCGACGGGACGGCCGCAACCACTGAAGCTTTCTTT. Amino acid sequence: CASDGTAATTEAFF.

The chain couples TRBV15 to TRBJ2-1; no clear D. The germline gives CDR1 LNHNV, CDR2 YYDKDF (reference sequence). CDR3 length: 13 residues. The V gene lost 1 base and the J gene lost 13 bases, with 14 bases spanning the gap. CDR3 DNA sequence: TGTGCCACCAGCAGAGTAATGGCGGAGACCCAGTTCTTC. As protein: CATSRVMAETQFF. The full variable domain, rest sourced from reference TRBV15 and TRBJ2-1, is DAMVIQNPRYQVTQFGKPVTLSCSQTLNHNVMYWYQQKSSQAPKLLFHYYDKDFNNEADTPDNFQSRRPNTSFCFLDIRSPGLGDTAMYLCATSRVMAETQFFGPGTRLTVL.

CDR3 amino acids: CASLGSGNTIYF. CDR3 in DNA: TGTGCCAGCCTGGGATCTGGAAACACCATATATTTT. This chain uses TRBV6-6 with TRBJ1-3; D gene ambiguous. The CDR3 has 12 amino acids. The germline CDR1 and CDR2 sequences are MNHNY and SVGAGI (reference sequence). Trimming took off 8 bases at V and 1 base at J, with 6 bases between the two ends.

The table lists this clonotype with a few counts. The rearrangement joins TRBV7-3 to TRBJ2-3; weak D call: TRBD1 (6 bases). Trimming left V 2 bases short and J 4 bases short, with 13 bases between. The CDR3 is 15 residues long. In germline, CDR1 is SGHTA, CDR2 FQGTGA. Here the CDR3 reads CASSLQGLGADTQYF. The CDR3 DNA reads TGTGCCAGCAGCTTACAGGGGTTGGGGGCAGATACGCAGTATTTT.

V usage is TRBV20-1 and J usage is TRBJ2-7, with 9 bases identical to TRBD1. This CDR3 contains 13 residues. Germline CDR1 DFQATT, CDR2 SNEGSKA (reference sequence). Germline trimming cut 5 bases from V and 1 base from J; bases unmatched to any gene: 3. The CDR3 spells CSAETGGSYEQYF. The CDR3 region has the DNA TGCAGTGCTGAGACAGGGGGGTCCTACGAGCAGTACTTC.

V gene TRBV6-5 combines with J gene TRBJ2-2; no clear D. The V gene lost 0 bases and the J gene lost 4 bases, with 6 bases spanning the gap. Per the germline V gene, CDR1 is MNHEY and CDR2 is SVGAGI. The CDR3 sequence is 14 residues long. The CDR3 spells CASSYSQLTGELFF. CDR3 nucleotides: TGTGCCAGCAGTTACTCTCAGCTCACCGGGGAGCTGTTTTTT.

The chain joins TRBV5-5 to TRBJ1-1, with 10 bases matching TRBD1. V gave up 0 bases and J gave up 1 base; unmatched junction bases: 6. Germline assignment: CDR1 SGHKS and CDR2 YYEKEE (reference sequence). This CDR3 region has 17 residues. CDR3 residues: CASSLGFGTGANTEAFF. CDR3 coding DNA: TGTGCCAGCAGCTTGGGATTTGGGACAGGGGCGAACACTGAAGCTTTCTTT.

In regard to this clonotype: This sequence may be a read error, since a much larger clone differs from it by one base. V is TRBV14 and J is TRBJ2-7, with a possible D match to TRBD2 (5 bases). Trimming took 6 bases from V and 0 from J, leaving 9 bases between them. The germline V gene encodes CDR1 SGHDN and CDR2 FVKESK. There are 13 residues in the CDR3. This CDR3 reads CASRSLDSYEQYF. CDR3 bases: TGTGCCAGCAGGTCACTAGACTCCTACGAGCAGTACTTC. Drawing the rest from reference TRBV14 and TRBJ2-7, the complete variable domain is EAGVTQFPSHSVIEKGQTVTLRCDPISGHDNLYWYRRVMGKEIKFLLHFVKESKQDESGMPNNRFLAERTGGTYSTLKVQPAELEDSGVYFCASRSLDSYEQYFGPGTRLTVT.

CDR3 residues: CATSDLGDSGLTDTQYF. The CDR3 nucleotides are TGTGCCACCAGTGATTTGGGGGACAGCGGACTCACAGATACGCAGTATTTT. The chain links TRBV24-1 to TRBJ2-3; 7 bases fit TRBD1. Trimming removed 0 bases from V and 2 bases from J; junction bases left unmatched: 7. This CDR3 region has 17 residues. CDR1 is KGHDR, CDR2 SFDVKD, per germline.

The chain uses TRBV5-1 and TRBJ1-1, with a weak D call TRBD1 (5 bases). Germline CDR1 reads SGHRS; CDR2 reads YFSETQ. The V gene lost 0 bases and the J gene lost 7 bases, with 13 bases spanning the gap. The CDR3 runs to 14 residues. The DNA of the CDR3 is TGCGCCAGCAGCTTGGGAGGATCGGGGGATGAAGCTTTCTTT. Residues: CASSLGGSGDEAFF.

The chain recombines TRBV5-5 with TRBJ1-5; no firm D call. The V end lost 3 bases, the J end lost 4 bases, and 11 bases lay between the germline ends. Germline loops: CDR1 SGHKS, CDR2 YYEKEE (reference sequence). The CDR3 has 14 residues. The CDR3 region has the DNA TGTGCCAGCAGCTGGGAGGTCCTAAATCAGCCCCAGCATTTT. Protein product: CASSWEVLNQPQHF.

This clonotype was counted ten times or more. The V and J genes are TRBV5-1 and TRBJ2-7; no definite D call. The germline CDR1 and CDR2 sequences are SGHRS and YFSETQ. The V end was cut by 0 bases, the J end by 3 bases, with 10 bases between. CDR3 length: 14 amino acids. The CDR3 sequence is CASSLENLGYEQYF. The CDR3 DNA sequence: TGCGCCAGCAGCTTGGAAAACCTGGGCTACGAGCAGTACTTC. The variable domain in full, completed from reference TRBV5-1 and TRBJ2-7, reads KAGVTQTPRYLIKTRGQQVTLSCSPISGHRSVSWYQQTPGQGLQFLFEYFSETQRNKGNFPGRFSGRQFSNSRSEMNVSTLELGDSALYLCASSLENLGYEQYFGPGTRLTVT.

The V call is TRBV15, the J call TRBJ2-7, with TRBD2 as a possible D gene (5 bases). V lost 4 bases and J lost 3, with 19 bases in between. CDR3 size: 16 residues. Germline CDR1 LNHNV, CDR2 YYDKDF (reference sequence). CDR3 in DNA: TGTGCCACCAGCACTCATTTTATGGGAGTAAACTACGAGCAGTACTTC. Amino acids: CATSTHFMGVNYEQYF.

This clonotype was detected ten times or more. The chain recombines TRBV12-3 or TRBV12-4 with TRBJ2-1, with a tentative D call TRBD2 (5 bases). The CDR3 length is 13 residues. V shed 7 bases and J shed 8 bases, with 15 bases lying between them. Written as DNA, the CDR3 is TGTGCCAGCATTCAGGCTCCGAGGGATGAGCAGTTCTTC. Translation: CASIQAPRDEQFF.

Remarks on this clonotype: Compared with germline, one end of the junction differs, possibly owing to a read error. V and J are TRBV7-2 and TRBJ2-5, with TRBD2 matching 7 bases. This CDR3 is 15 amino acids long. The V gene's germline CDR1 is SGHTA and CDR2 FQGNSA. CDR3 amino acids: CVSSLSGTMGETQYF. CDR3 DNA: TGTGTCAGCAGCTTAAGTGGGACTATGGGGGAGACCCAGTACTTC.

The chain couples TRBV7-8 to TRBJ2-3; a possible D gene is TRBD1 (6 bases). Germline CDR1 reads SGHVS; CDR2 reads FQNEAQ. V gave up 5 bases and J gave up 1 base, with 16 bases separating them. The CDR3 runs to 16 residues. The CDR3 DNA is TGTGCCAGCAGCCAGGGGTCTGGAGTTGGCACAGATACGCAGTATTTT. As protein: CASSQGSGVGTDTQYF.

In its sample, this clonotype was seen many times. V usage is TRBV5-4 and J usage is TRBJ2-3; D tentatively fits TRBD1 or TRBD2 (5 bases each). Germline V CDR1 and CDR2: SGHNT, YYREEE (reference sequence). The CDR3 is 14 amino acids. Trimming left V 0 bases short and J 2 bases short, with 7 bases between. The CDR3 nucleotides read TGTGCCAGCAGCTTGGGGGGGTACACAGATACGCAGTATTTT. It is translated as CASSLGGYTDTQYF.

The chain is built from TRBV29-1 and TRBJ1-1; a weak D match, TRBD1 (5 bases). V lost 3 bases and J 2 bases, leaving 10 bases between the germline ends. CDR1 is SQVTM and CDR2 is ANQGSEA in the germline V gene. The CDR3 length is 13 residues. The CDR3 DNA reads TGCAGCGTTGATATGCAGGGAAACACTGAAGCTTTCTTT. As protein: CSVDMQGNTEAFF.

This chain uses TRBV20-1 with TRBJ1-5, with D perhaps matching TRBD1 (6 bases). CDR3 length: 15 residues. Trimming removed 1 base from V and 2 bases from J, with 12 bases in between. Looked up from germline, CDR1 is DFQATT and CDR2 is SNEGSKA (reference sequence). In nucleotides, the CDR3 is TGCAGTGCTAGAGTTCCGTCAGGGGGCAATCAGCCCCAGCATTTT. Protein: CSARVPSGGNQPQHF.

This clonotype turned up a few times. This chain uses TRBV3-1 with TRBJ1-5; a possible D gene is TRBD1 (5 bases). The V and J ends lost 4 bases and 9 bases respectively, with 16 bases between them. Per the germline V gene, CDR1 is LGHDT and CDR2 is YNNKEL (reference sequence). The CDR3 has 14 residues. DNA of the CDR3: TGTGCCAGCAGCCTCGGCCATACTGGGGCGCCCCAGCATTTT. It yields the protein CASSLGHTGAPQHF.